This T cell receptor (beta chain) appears in the sequencing data of a study of blood T cell repertoires in COVID-19 (dated by TCRdb to between 2020 and 2021). In terms of the full investigation: Samples from collaborators originated in the United States, Italy and Spain and spanned both the acute and convalescent phases of COVID-19. The material from the prospective study consisted of cDNA or gDNA derived from T cells, B-cell-depleted T cells, or PBMCs. The dataset comprised deeply sampled blood TCRbeta repertoires from subjects exposed to, actively infected with, or recovered from COVID-19. A freely available public database, intended as a resource for researchers studying the immune response to SARS-CoV-2, is where the repertoires were released. Samples came from the ongoing ImmuneRACE study (first 160 participants) plus 1,254 subjects from 6 global collaborators. A de-identified subject ID, COVID-19 status, age in years and sex were almost always included in the sample metadata. Where available, HLA class I and class II types were obtained from metadata supplied by the sample provider rather than from assay-based typing. Summary of the overall study and its limitations: The quantity of clinical and demographic metadata differed by source and by participant and was supplied without curation.

Of note for this clone: No cognate antigen has been identified for it. Per-base qualities were not stored, and no clone one base away is much larger.

The CDR3 sequence holds 13 residues, the cysteine and phenylalanine included. Only the CDR3 part of the read is kept: 39 bases, read in frame from the first base. CDR1 and CDR2 are drawn from the germline V gene: SGDLS, YYNGEE. V was cut back by 4 bases and J by 2 bases, leaving a gap of 10 bases between them. The immunoSEQ Assay, a bias-controlled multiplex PCR, was used to amplify TCRbeta CDR3 regions from genomic DNA. The study's own analysis went as follows. Within the assay, amplification of reference gene primers was used to estimate how many nucleated cells each sample contained. Sequence reads were collapsed and filtered to measure the absolute abundance of every unique TCRbeta CDR3 rearrangement. Productive Simpson clonality was computed per sample as the square root of Simpson's diversity index over productive rearrangements. TCRdb re-hosts the immuneACCESS table, in-frame sequences only. Its copies lack some clones; in the studies checked, an unresolved V gene accounts for under half of them, and the cause for the rest is not known. V, J and clone size are taken as reported in that table, and D and trimming were inferred from the DNA itself. In this sample the table shows some 530,000 clones, approximately 85% of which occur a single time. In total, the top ten clones hold approximately 3.4% of the sample.

Collaborating institutions collected whole blood in K2EDTA tubes following their own protocols. For TCRbeta analysis, collaborators shipped samples as frozen whole blood, isolated PBMCs, or DNA extracted from either of those sample types. The specimen was peripheral blood. This clonotype originated in a human donor in a cohort sampled during active COVID-19. The chain employs TRBV9 and TRBJ2-7; possibly the D gene is TRBD1, per 5 matching bases. The DNA reads TGTGCCAGCAGCCAGTCAGGGACCTACGAGCAGTACTTC. Translated, it gives CASSQSGTYEQYF.